A single sample gave rise to the 8 T cell receptor beta chains below, sequenced in a study of Ad26.COV2.S vaccination and SARS-CoV-2 variants (dated by TCRdb to the early 2020s). Receptors were amplified or captured by the immunoSEQ multiplex PCR assay. The clones in this table, taken by TCRdb from immuneACCESS, are in-frame only. Not every clone is retained; where verified, under half of the shortfall comes from an unresolved V gene, and the cause of the rest is unknown. Present in this sample are a few hundred thousand clones, roughly 85% of which were seen just once. The ten largest account for less than 3.5% of the sample. The treatment or condition label here, explained by the study, means: roughly 18 received Ad26.COV2.S at low or high dose, single or two shots; several received placebo; per-sample allocation not given. For vaccine and placebo recipients, repertoires were sequenced using samples collected on day 63 after the first injection.

The input for sequencing was peripheral blood, taken in a trial of Ad26.COV2.S vaccine versus placebo. The receptor source for this set is a person between 18 and 60 years old who received the Ad26.COV2.S COVID-19 vaccine or a placebo.

This chain joins TRBV5-6 and TRBJ2-7; D gene uncertain. The V end lost 2 bases, the J end lost 9 bases, and 12 bases lay between the germline ends. The CDR3 loop spans 12 amino acids. From germline, CDR1 is SGHDT and CDR2 YYEEEE. CDR3 in amino acids: CASSLGSRAQYV. The CDR3 nucleotides are TGTGCCAGCAGCTTAGGGTCCCGTGCGCAGTACGTC.

CDR3 coding DNA: TGTGCCAGCAGCTTAGGGGTGGACTATGGCTACACCTTC. This sequence encodes CASSLGVDYGYTF. This rearrangement joins TRBV7-9 to TRBJ1-2; D is uncertain. V was clipped by 1 base and J by 3 bases, with 6 bases between them. CDR3 length: 13 amino acids. Germline CDR1 reads SEHNR; CDR2 reads FQNEAQ (reference sequence).

The chain is built from TRBV3-1 (or the pseudogene TRBV3-2) and TRBJ1-2; D is perhaps TRBD1 (6 bases). This CDR3 is 15 amino acids long. Trimming left V 4 bases short and J 5 bases short, with 17 bases between. Germline CDR1 reads LGHDT; CDR2 reads YNNKEL (reference sequence). The CDR3 sequence: CASSLRGRKTYGYTF. DNA of the CDR3: TGTGCCAGCAGCCTCAGGGGTCGGAAGACATATGGCTACACCTTC.

The rearrangement joins TRBV6-5 to TRBJ1-1, with a weak D call TRBD1 (5 bases). Germline-derived CDR1 and CDR2 are MNHEY and SVGAGI. V was clipped by 4 bases and J by 8 bases, with 17 bases between them. This CDR3 has 14 amino acids. CDR3 nucleotides: TGTGCCAGCAGTTTAACCTGGAGAGGGGCCGAAGCTTTCTTT. Its translation is CASSLTWRGAEAFF.

V gene TRBV6-2 or TRBV6-3 combines with J gene TRBJ2-5, with D possibly matching TRBD1 (5 bases). V was pared by 2 bases and J by 1 base, with 11 bases between. Germline V gives CDR1 MNHEY, CDR2 SVGEGT. This CDR3 comprises 15 residues. The CDR3 spells CASSYPRVPQETQYF. The DNA for the CDR3 is TGTGCCAGCAGTTACCCCAGGGTACCCCAAGAGACCCAGTACTTC.

This clone was observed a single time. The chain uses TRBV19 and TRBJ2-3; possibly TRBD2 for D (6 bases). The CDR3 length is 14 residues. V was shortened by 6 bases and J by 2 bases, with 12 bases between the two germline ends. CDR1 LNHDA and CDR2 SQIVND come from the germline V gene (reference sequence). The CDR3 DNA is TGTGCCAGTAGGCAAGCGGGCGACACAGATACGCAGTATTTT. It translates to CASRQAGDTDTQYF.

V is TRBV23-1 and J is TRBJ2-1; D call uncertain. TRBV23-1 is identified as an open reading frame with a role that is uncertain. The CDR3 has 16 residues. Trimming took off 2 bases at V and 2 bases at J, with 13 bases between the two ends. In DNA, the CDR3 is TGCGCCAGCAGTCAAACTTCCTCCGAACCCTACAATGAGCAGTTCTTC. As protein: CASSQTSSEPYNEQFF.

The rearrangement links TRBV7-2 to TRBJ2-7; D is tentatively TRBD1 or TRBD2 (5 bases each). The V gene's germline CDR1 is SGHTA and CDR2 FQGNSA. Trimming cost V 1 base and J 2 bases, with 12 bases left between them. This CDR3 contains 15 residues. The CDR3 reads CASSLGGGAPYEQYF. The CDR3 bases are TGTGCCAGCAGCTTAGGTGGGGGTGCACCCTACGAGCAGTACTTC.